This T cell receptor (beta chain) stems from a study of blood T cells in healthy people across ages (dated by TCRdb to between 2014 and 2017). Regarding the research as a whole: Template switching captured roughly one uniquely barcoded TCR beta cDNA molecule per two T cells in model experiments. Using the same blood draw, the study looked at two additional independent replicas of 1 million unique cDNA reads for two donors, one aged 18 to 30 and the other aged 80 or older. Using deep sequencing normalized with unique cDNA molecular identifiers, the study measured how TCR beta repertoire diversity changes with age. To avoid experimental bias, donors of different ages were randomly spread across the sequencing lanes. The donors were split into four age groups: young (average 16 years), middle-aged (over 35), aged (roughly 65) and long-lived (approximately 80).

The germline V gene (reference sequence) provides CDR1 LGHDT and CDR2 YNNKEL. The junction carries 7 bases between V and J, which are trimmed by 3 bases and 4 bases respectively. Spanning cysteine to phenylalanine, the CDR3 consists of 14 amino acids. Only CDR3 DNA remains: 42 bases, in frame from the first base. Here is what the overall study found, with its caveats: Estimates of total diversity from one million sequenced T cells were regarded as lower bounds and underestimates. As age increased, observed TCR beta diversity per million T cells dropped in a roughly linear way, and a significant reduction was already evident by age 40. The long-lived group showed more naive CD4+ T cells, fewer expanded clones and increased TCR diversity than the aged group, suggesting age selection. Bulk unsorted PBMC profiling prevented conclusive comparison of naive and antigen-experienced compartments. There was a strong correlation between observed TCR beta diversity and the percentage of naive T cells measured by flow cytometry. Donor CMV infection status was unknown, potentially confounding age-related changes in expanded clonotypes.

This clonotype was counted a few times. No cognate antigen has been identified for it. Qualities for individual bases were not recorded, and no much larger clone is one base off. The method behind the library was 5' RACE. The sequencer listed for this sample is Illumina HiSeq 2500. A second 7 to 11 cycle PCR used a sample-barcoded 5' primer and a J-beta primer mix. Each TCR beta cDNA molecule received a unique molecular identifier from a template-switch 5' adaptor carrying 12 random nucleotides. At least 3 million CDR3-containing paired-end reads were obtained from each sample. All of the RNA was converted into first-strand cDNA using the Mint cDNA synthesis kit, with a TRBC-specific oligonucleotide serving as the primer. After uracil-DNA glycosylase treatment, a first 18-cycle PCR used universal primers M1SS and BC2_uni_R on all cDNA. Turning to the authors' computational methods: For normalization, 1 million high-quality reads were randomly selected from each sample, with every read carrying a distinct molecular identifier. Reads with shared molecular identifiers were discarded instead of being binned into consensus sequences. MiTCR, set to a Q25 quality threshold and the strictest error-elimination algorithm, was used for CDR3 identification, clonotype clustering and error correction. A nonparametric unseen species model with Euler transformation was used to estimate a lower bound on total TCR beta diversity. In-frame beta chains were kept once TCRdb had trimmed the public reads at Q25 with fastp and called clones with MiXCR. Every CDR3 protein is listed once, alongside the most common genes and DNA of its rows. The V and J calls come from TCRdb's annotation, not from the publication. The sample includes hundreds of thousands of distinct CDR3 sequences, with roughly 50% observed a single time. The ten biggest clones cover approximately 40% of the sample.

Systemically healthy Caucasian individuals from Russia, over 30 in total and aged roughly 6 to 95 years, were included as donors. Approximately 9 milliliters of peripheral blood were collected from each donor into EDTA-treated Vacutainer tubes. Ficoll-Paque density-gradient centrifugation was used to isolate PBMCs, with at least 6.5 million per sample. Total RNA was extracted from PBMCs with Trizol reagent, with at least 5 micrograms obtained per sample. For every donor, flow cytometry on a PBMC aliquot measured the percentage of naive CD45RAhigh/CD27high T cells. Sequenced material: blood. The sequence is built from TRBV3-1 and TRBJ2-6, with the D gene uncertain. The receptor was isolated from a man older than 75 in good health. The DNA sequence is TGTGCCAGCAGCCACTCTCAGGGGGCCAACGTCCTGACTTTC. The translation is CASSHSQGANVLTF.